These 25 T cell receptor beta chains were all obtained from the same sample, sequenced in a study of cytomegalovirus exposure and HLA in healthy donors. Vbeta (60) and Jbeta (13) primers were used in the PCR. Sequencing was performed with immunoSEQ multiplex PCR; in TCRdb, only in-frame clones are kept and a portion is missing. The table has some 70,000 clones, 75% to 80% seen once. Material: PBMCs. These receptors were obtained from a man aged 18 to 30 in good health and CMV-seronegative.

This clone was detected only a few times. The chain is built from TRBV2 and TRBJ2-1, with 10 bases identical to TRBD2. This CDR3 spans 16 amino acids. V shed 2 bases, J shed 7 bases, and the junction held 8 bases outside the gene matches. From germline, CDR1 is SNHLY and CDR2 FYNNEI. The CDR3 DNA is TGTGCCAGCAGTGAACGGGGGCTAGCGGGGGATAATGAGCAGTTCTTC. This sequence encodes CASSERGLAGDNEQFF.

The genes are TRBV6-5 and TRBJ1-1, with 11 positions matching TRBD1. The V gene's germline CDR1 is MNHEY and CDR2 SVGAGI. With 4 bases clipped from V and 11 bases from J, the junction kept 15 bases outside the gene matches. This CDR3 has 16 residues. The CDR3 reads CASSSSRTGGLTWAFF. The CDR3 DNA reads as TGTGCCAGCAGTTCTTCTAGGACAGGGGGCCTGACTTGGGCTTTCTTT.

The chain combines TRBV28 with TRBJ1-2; no firm D call. Trimming cost V 5 bases and J 7 bases, with 14 bases left between them. The CDR3 contains 13 residues. The germline gives CDR1 MDHEN, CDR2 SYDVKM. CDR3 residues: CASSPPRLSGYTF. The CDR3 nucleotides read TGTGCCAGCAGTCCACCCAGGTTAAGTGGCTACACCTTC.

V and J are TRBV4-2 and TRBJ2-1, with D maybe TRBD2 (6 bases). CDR1 is LGHNA, CDR2 YNFKEQ, per germline. V was clipped by 2 bases and J by 4 bases, with 12 bases between them. The CDR3 is 15 residues long. The CDR3 loop is CASSQTGENYNEQFF. DNA for the CDR3: TGTGCCAGCAGCCAAACGGGGGAAAATTACAATGAGCAGTTCTTC.

In DNA form, the CDR3 reads TGTGCCAGCAGCTTCCAGGGGCACCTGAACACTGAAGCTTTCTTT. This encodes CASSFQGHLNTEAFF. The chain recombines TRBV7-9 with TRBJ1-1; D is possibly TRBD1 (6 bases). V shed 3 bases and J shed 0 bases, with 11 bases lying between them. The germline V gene encodes CDR1 SEHNR and CDR2 FQNEAQ (reference sequence). CDR3 size: 15 residues.

The chain recombines TRBV7-6 with TRBJ2-7; a possible D gene is TRBD1 (6 bases). The CDR3 runs to 14 residues. Trimming pared 0 bases from V and 12 bases from J, leaving 18 bases between. The germline CDR1 and CDR2 sequences are SGHVS and FNYEAQ. The CDR3 here is CASSLARGADSMYF. The CDR3 nucleotides are TGTGCCAGCAGCTTAGCCCGGGGAGCGGACAGCATGTACTTC.

This chain uses TRBV2 with TRBJ2-7, with 8 bases matching TRBD1. Trimming at V came to 2 bases and at J to 4 bases, leaving 19 bases not matched to a gene. Germline V CDR1 and CDR2: SNHLY, FYNNEI. CDR3 length: 19 amino acids. The chain's CDR3 is CASSESDREPSLGIYEQYV. The CDR3 bases are TGTGCCAGCAGTGAATCGGACAGGGAGCCAAGTTTGGGAATTTACGAGCAGTACGTC.

The genes are TRBV6-4 and TRBJ2-3; 9 bases fit TRBD1. Germline trimming cut 4 bases from V and 4 bases from J; bases unmatched to any gene: 6. This CDR3 region has 15 residues. CDR1 and CDR2 (germline): MRHNA, SNTAGT. In nucleotides, the CDR3 is TGTGCCAGCAGTGCCGGGACAGGGAGGTCAGATACGCAGTATTTT. It yields the protein CASSAGTGRSDTQYF.

This sequence joins TRBV2 and TRBJ1-1; D is ambiguous. V dropped 1 base and J dropped 11 bases, with 8 bases sitting between them. The CDR3 is 11 amino acids. The V gene's germline CDR1 is SNHLY and CDR2 FYNNEI. The chain's CDR3 is CASSEGGAAFF. CDR3 nucleotides: TGTGCCAGCAGTGAAGGAGGAGCGGCTTTCTTT.

The chain carries TRBV25-1 and TRBJ2-2; 7 positions agree with TRBD2. The CDR3 is made up of 15 amino acids. V shed 1 base and J 4 bases; nucleotides not matched to a gene: 3. Germline V CDR1 and CDR2: MGHDK, SYGVNS. CDR3 coding DNA: TGTGCCAGCAGTGAATTGGGGGGGAGCACCGGGGAGCTGTTTTTT. Protein: CASSELGGSTGELFF.

This clone was detected a few times. The chain recombines TRBV4-1 with TRBJ1-5; perhaps TRBD1 as D (6 bases). The CDR3 spans 15 residues. Trimming pared 4 bases from V and 4 bases from J, leaving 14 bases between. The germline CDR1 and CDR2 sequences are MGHRA and YSYEKL. CDR3 amino acids: CASSPSKTGNQPQHF. The CDR3 region has the DNA TGCGCCAGCAGCCCTAGCAAAACAGGGAATCAGCCCCAGCATTTT.

The chain has TRBV4-3 and TRBJ1-1; the D is unclear. With 0 bases removed from V and 4 bases from J, the gap between germline ends came to 12 bases. The CDR3 runs 15 residues. Germline CDR1 is LGHNA and CDR2 is YSLEER. CDR3: CASSQDPGKLTEAFF. CDR3 nucleotide sequence: TGCGCCAGCAGCCAAGACCCCGGTAAGCTCACTGAAGCTTTCTTT.

The V call is TRBV5-1, the J call TRBJ2-5, with TRBD1 matching 7 bases. The junction had 8 bases not matched to a gene; V was cut back by 2 bases and J by 1 base. Germline V CDR1 and CDR2: SGHRS, YFSETQ. The length of the CDR3 is 16 residues. The chain's CDR3 is CASSFTPGTVQETQYF. CDR3 nucleotides: TGCGCCAGCAGCTTCACACCCGGGACAGTCCAAGAGACCCAGTACTTC.

This chain connects TRBV28 to TRBJ2-5, with 11 bases identical to TRBD1. In germline, CDR1 is MDHEN, CDR2 SYDVKM. The CDR3 is 13 amino acids. Unmatched junction bases numbered 6, after V lost 10 bases and J lost 5 bases. The CDR3 region is CAIRTGGLETQYF. As DNA, the CDR3 is TGTGCCATCCGGACAGGGGGCTTGGAGACCCAGTACTTC.

CDR3 loop: CASTEVRYQPQHF. The CDR3 bases are TGTGCCAGCACCGAAGTGAGGTATCAGCCCCAGCATTTT. This chain connects TRBV28 to TRBJ1-5, with unresolved D. CDR3 size: 13 residues. Between the trimmed V and J ends, which lost 7 bases and 5 bases, there was a span of 12 bases. Germline assignment: CDR1 MDHEN and CDR2 SYDVKM. The full variable domain, in which reference TRBV28 and TRBJ1-5 provide the parts outside the CDR3, is DVKVTQSSRYLVKRTGEKVFLECVQDMDHENMFWYRQDPGLGLRLIYFSYDVKMKEKGDIPEGYSVSREKKERFSLILESASTNQTSMYLCASTEVRYQPQHFGDGTRLSIL.

The V and J genes are TRBV11-2 and TRBJ2-3; 13 positions match TRBD2. The ends lost 4 bases at V and 2 bases at J; junction bases unmatched: 3. The germline V gene has CDR1 SGHAT and CDR2 FQNNGV. This CDR3 is 16 amino acids long. The CDR3: CASSSGLAGYTDTQYF. Written as DNA, the CDR3 is TGTGCCAGCAGCTCGGGACTAGCGGGATACACAGATACGCAGTATTTT.

This chain links TRBV28 with TRBJ1-3; the D gene is possibly TRBD1 (5 bases). The CDR3 covers 15 residues. V dropped 6 bases and J dropped 2 bases, with 14 bases sitting between them. CDR1 MDHEN and CDR2 SYDVKM come from the germline V gene. CDR3 bases: TGTGCCAGCAGCCTACTGCGGGGGACTGGAAACACCATATATTTT. This sequence encodes CASSLLRGTGNTIYF. The full variable domain, in which reference TRBV28 and TRBJ1-3 provide the parts outside the CDR3, is DVKVTQSSRYLVKRTGEKVFLECVQDMDHENMFWYRQDPGLGLRLIYFSYDVKMKEKGDIPEGYSVSREKKERFSLILESASTNQTSMYLCASSLLRGTGNTIYFGEGSWLTVV.

The table lists this clone with a few counts. The chain combines TRBV7-6 with TRBJ1-6; possible D gene TRBD1, 6 bases. Germline V gene sequence: CDR1 SGHVS, CDR2 FNYEAQ. This CDR3 is built from 16 residues. Trimming took off 0 bases at V and 6 bases at J, with 12 bases between the two ends. The CDR3 loop is CASSLAPRGGNSPLHF. The CDR3 DNA reads TGTGCCAGCAGCTTAGCTCCCCGAGGGGGTAATTCACCCCTCCACTTT. Based on the CDR3 plus reference TRBV7-6 and TRBJ1-6, the full variable domain is GAGVSQSPRYKVTKRGQDVALRCDPISGHVSLYWYRQALGQGPEFLTYFNYEAQQDKSGLPNDRFSAERPEGSISTLTIQRTEQRDSAMYRCASSLAPRGGNSPLHFGNGTRLTVT.

The chain uses TRBV7-2 and TRBJ2-2; the match to TRBD1 covers 7 bases. The V gene end was trimmed by 3 bases and the J gene end by 0 bases; junction bases not matched to a gene: 1. CDR1 is SGHTA and CDR2 is FQGNSA in the germline V gene. The CDR3 is 15 amino acids. CDR3 nucleotides: TGTGCCAGCAGCTTCGGGACAGCGAACACCGGGGAGCTGTTTTTT. As protein: CASSFGTANTGELFF.

The chain is built from TRBV7-2 and TRBJ2-5; 7 nucleotides agree with TRBD2. Germline lookup yields CDR1 SGHTA and CDR2 FQGNSA. The CDR3 runs to 16 residues. V lost 1 base to trimming and J lost 2 bases; unmatched junction nucleotides: 7. The chain's CDR3 is CASSLGLGGGQETQYF. The CDR3 DNA reads TGTGCCAGCAGCTTAGGTCTGGGCGGGGGTCAAGAGACCCAGTACTTC.

This rearrangement joins TRBV1 to TRBJ1-6; the table's D call, TRBD1, was not checked against the DNA. TRBV1 is annotated as a pseudogene. CDR3 length: 13 residues. Here the CDR3 DNA reads TGCACCAGCAGCCGAACAGGGGATTCACCCCTCCACTTT. Translation: CTSSRTGDSPLHF.

The V gene is TRBV7-9, the J gene TRBJ1-3; 12 positions agree with TRBD1. There are 16 residues in the CDR3. Germline lookup yields CDR1 SEHNR and CDR2 FQNEAQ (reference sequence). V was pared by 5 bases and J by 3 bases, with 5 bases of the junction left unmatched. The CDR3 sequence is CASSAGTGGNGNTIYF. In nucleotides, the CDR3 is TGTGCCAGCAGCGCGGGGACAGGGGGCAATGGAAACACCATATATTTT.

The chain has TRBV6-5 and TRBJ2-7, with a tentative D call TRBD1 (6 bases). The CDR3 is 14 residues long. Trimming removed 6 bases from V and 2 bases from J, with 14 bases in between. Germline-derived CDR1 and CDR2 are MNHEY and SVGAGI. The CDR3 DNA sequence: TGTGCCAGCAGCCCCGGGCCAGGGGCCTACGAGCAGTACTTC. Amino acid sequence: CASSPGPGAYEQYF.

V and J are TRBV28 and TRBJ2-6; 8 nucleotides agree with TRBD1. The CDR3 runs 18 residues. Trimming took 4 bases from V and 0 from J; bases not matched to a gene: 8. Per the germline V gene, CDR1 is MDHEN and CDR2 is SYDVKM. This chain's CDR3 is CASSYPDRAFSGANVLTF. As DNA, the CDR3 is TGTGCCAGCAGTTATCCGGACAGGGCTTTCTCTGGGGCCAACGTCCTGACTTTC.

The V and J genes are TRBV28 and TRBJ2-7; 8 bases are a match to TRBD1. The V gene end was trimmed by 6 bases and the J gene end by 8 bases; junction bases not matched to a gene: 18. The CDR3 spans 16 residues. The germline CDR1 and CDR2 sequences are MDHEN and SYDVKM. The chain's CDR3 is CASSYQGAYKQVKQYF. The DNA for the CDR3 is TGTGCCAGCAGCTATCAGGGGGCTTATAAGCAGGTCAAGCAGTACTTC.